The rows below give T cell receptor beta chains drawn from one sample of a study of blood T cell repertoires in COVID-19. Only in-frame clones appear in the TCRdb table, and some are missing; sequencing was by immunoSEQ multiplex PCR. The sample shows about 62,000 clones, 70% to 85% of them seen only once. The specimen sequenced was peripheral blood. These TCRs come from a man in his 60s with acute or convalescent COVID-19. The CDR3 runs from the conserved cysteine through the conserved F or W. A D gene is named only where the DNA matches it firmly. Size is stated for part of the rows, as once, few or many counts, or as a class when the clone is expanded.

j_call | clone_size | d_call | v_call | cdr3_aa | cdr3_nt
TRBJ1-4 | - | TRBD1 | TRBV19 | CASGQGRGEKLFF | TGTGCCAGTGGACAGGGAAGAGGAGAAAAACTGTTTTTT
TRBJ2-1 | - | TRBD1 | TRBV7-9 | CASSRSRTGSGYEQFF | TGTGCCAGCAGCAGGTCCAGGACAGGGTCTGGGTATGAGCAGTTCTTC
TRBJ2-3 | - | TRBD1 | TRBV18 | CASLTGPSTDTQYF | TGTGCCAGCCTGACAGGGCCCAGCACAGATACGCAGTATTTT
TRBJ2-7 | once | - | TRBV14 | CASSQDPGKGYEQYF | TGTGCCAGCAGCCAAGATCCAGGGAAAGGGTACGAGCAGTACTTC
TRBJ2-3 | - | - | TRBV7-9 | CASSPTRSDTQYF | TGTGCCAGCAGCCCGACTAGATCAGATACGCAGTATTTT
TRBJ1-2 | few | TRBD1 | TRBV11-2 | CASSHLKGQGDYGYTF | TGTGCCAGCAGCCATTTGAAAGGACAGGGGGACTATGGCTACACCTTC
TRBJ1-5 | - | - | TRBV4-2 | CASSHAGDSNQPQHF | TGTGCCAGCAGCCATGCGGGAGATAGCAATCAGCCCCAGCATTTT
TRBJ2-3 | - | - | TRBV6-5 | CASRRRGTDTQYF | TGTGCCAGCAGGAGAAGGGGGACAGATACGCAGTATTTT
TRBJ2-7 | - | - | TRBV5-4 | CASSSLDTSYEQYF | TGTGCCAGCAGCTCCCTTGATACTTCCTACGAGCAGTACTTC
TRBJ2-6 | - | TRBD2 | TRBV4-2 | CASSPGDYPSGANVLTF | TGTGCCAGCAGCCCCGGGGACTATCCCTCTGGGGCCAACGTCCTGACTTTC
TRBJ2-7 | - | TRBD2 | TRBV27 | CASSSSGLADYEQYF | TGTGCCAGCAGTTCCTCGGGGCTAGCGGACTACGAGCAGTACTTC
TRBJ1-2 | - | - | TRBV19 | CASSIRGNYGYTF | TGTGCCAGTAGTATTCGAGGAAACTATGGCTACACCTTC
TRBJ1-2 | - | TRBD1 | TRBV10-3 | CAIRRDREGSHGYTF | TGTGCCATCAGACGGGACAGGGAGGGAAGTCATGGCTACACCTTC
TRBJ2-7 | once | TRBD2 | TRBV12-3/TRBV12-4 | CASSLSGSYEQYF | TGTGCCAGCAGTTTAAGCGGGAGCTACGAGCAGTACTTC
TRBJ1-4 | - | TRBD1 | TRBV7-9 | CASSERQGPEKLFF | TGTGCCAGCAGCGAAAGACAGGGACCTGAAAAACTGTTTTTT
TRBJ1-1 | - | - | TRBV28 | CASSSAPMNTEAFF | TGTGCCAGCAGCTCCGCCCCTATGAACACTGAAGCTTTCTTT
TRBJ1-6 | few | TRBD1 | TRBV27 | CVSAGQGSGSPLHF | TGTGTTAGTGCGGGACAGGGGTCTGGTTCACCCCTCCACTTT
TRBJ1-2 | - | TRBD1 | TRBV18 | CASSPPTGVYGYTF | TGTGCCAGCTCACCCCCTACAGGGGTCTATGGCTACACCTTC
TRBJ2-1 | - | TRBD2 | TRBV5-1 | CASSVAGGPINEQFF | TGCGCCAGCAGCGTAGCGGGAGGGCCAATCAATGAGCAGTTCTTC
TRBJ2-3 | - | - | TRBV6-2/TRBV6-3 | CASSYSMAAGQGTSDTQYF | TGTGCCAGCAGTTACTCGATGGCGGCGGGCCAGGGGACCTCAGATACGCAGTATTTT
TRBJ1-4 | - | - | TRBV15 | CATSRPGAAGNEKLFF | TGTGCCACCAGCAGACCCGGGGCAGCGGGAAATGAAAAACTGTTTTTT
TRBJ2-7 | - | - | TRBV12-3/TRBV12-4 | CASRAGYYEQYF | TGTGCCAGCAGGGCGGGGTACTACGAGCAGTACTTC
TRBJ2-1 | - | TRBD2 | TRBV11-2 | CASTPWGGGNEQFF | TGTGCCAGCACCCCTTGGGGGGGTGGCAATGAGCAGTTCTTC
TRBJ1-1 | - | TRBD1 | TRBV2 | CASSAGTGIAFF | TGTGCCAGCAGTGCCGGGACAGGGATTGCTTTCTTT
TRBJ2-1 | - | TRBD2 | TRBV7-3 | CASSFRAGNEQFF | TGTGCCAGCAGCTTCCGAGCGGGAAATGAGCAGTTCTTC
TRBJ2-1 | - | TRBD2 | TRBV30 | CAWSHTSGSYNEQFF | TGTGCCTGGAGTCATACTAGCGGCTCCTACAATGAGCAGTTCTTC
TRBJ2-1 | - | - | TRBV5-4 | CASSLYGPSSYNEQFF | TGTGCCAGCAGCTTGTACGGCCCTAGCTCCTACAATGAGCAGTTCTTC
TRBJ1-1 | - | - | TRBV19 | CASSTRERTEAFF | TGTGCCAGTAGTACCCGGGAGCGGACTGAAGCTTTCTTT
TRBJ2-1 | - | TRBD2 | TRBV7-9 | CASSLGLAPFNEQFF | TGTGCCAGCAGCTTGGGACTAGCACCCTTCAATGAGCAGTTCTTC
TRBJ1-5 | - | TRBD1 | TRBV18 | CASSLDRDQPQHF | TGTGCCAGCTCACTCGACAGGGATCAGCCCCAGCATTTT
TRBJ2-3 | few | TRBD2 | TRBV27 | CASQLAASTDTQYF | TGTGCCAGCCAACTAGCGGCTAGCACAGATACGCAGTATTTT
TRBJ2-1 | - | TRBD1 | TRBV9 | CASTPRQGSVQDEQFF | TGTGCCAGCACCCCCCGACAGGGATCAGTTCAAGATGAGCAGTTCTTC
TRBJ2-5 | - | TRBD2 | TRBV4-1 | CASSQERWRGRAPETQYF | TGCGCCAGCAGCCAAGAAAGGTGGCGCGGGAGGGCCCCGGAGACCCAGTACTTC
TRBJ2-3 | - | - | TRBV18 | CASSLRTGEADTQYF | TGTGCCAGCTCACTAAGAACAGGGGAGGCAGATACGCAGTATTTT
TRBJ2-7 | - | TRBD2 | TRBV3-1/TRBV3-2 | CASSQDDLAGGPFEQYF | TGTGCCAGCAGCCAAGATGATCTAGCGGGGGGTCCTTTTGAGCAGTACTTC
TRBJ2-7 | - | TRBD1 | TRBV10-1 | CASSGGTGRVEQYF | TGCGCCAGCAGTGGTGGGACAGGGAGAGTCGAGCAGTACTTC
TRBJ1-2 | - | - | TRBV28 | CASTTAVAYYGYTF | TGTGCCAGCACCACGGCGGTAGCTTATTATGGCTACACCTTC
TRBJ2-7 | once | - | TRBV11-2 | CASSPRVASRPHEQYF | TGTGCCAGCAGCCCCAGAGTAGCCTCCCGACCACACGAGCAGTACTTC
TRBJ1-5 | once | TRBD1 | TRBV20-1 | CSASRTGRYSNQPQHF | TGCAGTGCTAGTCGGACAGGACGATATAGCAATCAGCCCCAGCATTTT
TRBJ2-3 | - | TRBD2 | TRBV4-2 | CASSQPSSGGSHQTDTQYF | TGTGCCAGCAGCCAACCGAGTAGCGGGGGATCTCATCAGACAGATACGCAGTATTTT
TRBJ1-2 | - | TRBD1 | TRBV29-1 | CSARGQGHGYTF | TGCAGCGCCCGGGGACAGGGACACGGCTACACCTTC
TRBJ1-2 | once | - | TRBV7-2 | CASSLVLGPTGYTF | TGTGCCAGCAGCTTAGTTTTGGGGCCGACGGGCTACACCTTC
TRBJ1-4 | - | - | TRBV30 | CSGKKGEKLFF | TGTTCAGGGAAGAAAGGAGAAAAACTGTTTTTT
TRBJ2-7 | - | - | TRBV7-8 | CASSLVGASSYEQYF | TGTGCCAGCAGCTTAGTAGGGGCTAGCTCCTACGAGCAGTACTTC
TRBJ2-6 | - | - | TRBV10-3 | CAISEPSFGSRASGANVLTF | TGTGCCATCAGTGAGCCCTCCTTCGGGTCGCGCGCCTCTGGGGCCAACGTCCTGACTTTC
TRBJ1-1 | - | - | TRBV20-1 | CSALPRQEAFF | TGCAGTGCCCTACCCAGACAGGAAGCTTTCTTT
TRBJ2-1 | once | TRBD2 | TRBV4-2 | CASSQGILAGSYNEQFF | TGTGCCAGCAGCCAAGGAATCCTAGCGGGCTCCTACAATGAGCAGTTCTTC
TRBJ2-2 | - | TRBD1 | TRBV6-5 | CASSFGTGFTGELFF | TGTGCCAGCAGTTTCGGGACAGGATTCACCGGGGAGCTGTTTTTT
TRBJ2-7 | - | TRBD2 | TRBV5-1 | CASSSGLRAGELYEQYF | TGCGCCAGCAGCTCAGGCCTCCGAGCGGGAGAGTTATACGAGCAGTACTTC
TRBJ1-3 | - | - | TRBV9 | CASSVGGQRIGNTIYF | TGTGCCAGCAGCGTAGGTGGACAGCGGATTGGAAACACCATATATTTT
TRBJ1-1 | - | - | TRBV24-1 | CATSENYRAFF | TGTGCCACCAGTGAGAACTACCGGGCTTTCTTT
TRBJ2-3 | few | - | TRBV5-1 | CASRRGGDTDTQYF | TGCGCCAGCAGGAGAGGGGGGGACACAGATACGCAGTATTTT
TRBJ2-3 | - | - | TRBV24-1 | CATRGRGLDTQYF | TGTGCCACCAGAGGCAGGGGATTAGATACGCAGTATTTT
TRBJ1-1 | - | - | TRBV18 | CASSRTLQNTEAFF | TGTGCCAGCTCACGGACTCTCCAGAACACTGAAGCTTTCTTT